The clone carrying this T cell receptor beta chain occurred once. These data come from a study of blood T cells in healthy people across ages. Per sample, at least 6 micrograms of total RNA were extracted. Primers used in a second PCR of about 7 to 12 cycles were a sample-barcoded 5' primer and a J-beta primer mix. TCRdb used MiXCR to reprocess the 5' RACE reads, holding one entry per CDR3 protein. Of 1.5 million to 2 million distinct CDR3 sequences listed, roughly 52% are singletons. CDR1 MDHEN and CDR2 SYDVKM come from the germline V gene. The V and J ends lost 7 bases and 2 bases respectively, with 17 bases between them. This CDR3 contains 15 residues.

V usage is TRBV28 and J usage is TRBJ1-2; D is unclear. Sequencing used blood. The TCR originated in a woman in her thirties or forties in good health. The CDR3: CASTNNPAWNYGYTF. CDR3 in DNA: TGTGCCAGCACCAATAACCCGGCCTGGAACTATGGCTACACCTTC.